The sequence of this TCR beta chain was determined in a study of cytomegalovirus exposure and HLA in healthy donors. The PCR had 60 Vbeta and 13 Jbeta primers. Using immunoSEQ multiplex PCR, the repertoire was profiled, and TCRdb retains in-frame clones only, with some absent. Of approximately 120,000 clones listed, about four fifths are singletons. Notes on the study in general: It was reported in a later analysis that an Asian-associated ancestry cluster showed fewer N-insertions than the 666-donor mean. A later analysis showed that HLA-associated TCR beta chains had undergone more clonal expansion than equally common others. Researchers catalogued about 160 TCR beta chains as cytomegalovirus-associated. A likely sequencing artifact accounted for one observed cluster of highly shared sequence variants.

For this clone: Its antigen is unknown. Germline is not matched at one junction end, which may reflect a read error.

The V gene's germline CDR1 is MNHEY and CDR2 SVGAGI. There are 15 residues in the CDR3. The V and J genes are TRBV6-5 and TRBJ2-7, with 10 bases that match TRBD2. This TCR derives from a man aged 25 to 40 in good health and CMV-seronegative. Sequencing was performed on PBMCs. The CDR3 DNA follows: TGTGCCAGCAGTTTCCAGGGACTAGCGTCCTTCGAGCAGTACTTC. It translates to CASSFQGLASFEQYF.